This T cell receptor beta chain was profiled in a study of cytomegalovirus exposure and HLA in healthy donors. Deletions cut 4 bases from V and 1 base from J, with 11 bases between. Germline V lookup: CDR1 SGHRS, CDR2 YFSETQ. The CDR3 is 15 amino acids. The PCR made use of 60 Vbeta and 13 Jbeta primers. Method: immunoSEQ multiplex PCR; TCRdb's copy keeps in-frame clones and lacks some. Of 120,000 or so clones in the sample, 65% to 85% are singletons; the top ten hold under 0.3%. This sequence joins TRBV5-1 and TRBJ2-2; TRBD2 is a possible D gene (6 bases). Sequences were obtained from PBMCs. The clonotype originates from a man in his fifties in good health and CMV-seronegative. The CDR3 loop is CASSRGTVNTGELFF. DNA for the CDR3: TGCGCCAGCAGCCGGGGGACCGTGAACACCGGGGAGCTGTTTTTT.